The rows below give T cell receptor beta chains drawn from one sample of a study of control samples from healthy donors and cancer patients. Using immunoSEQ multiplex PCR, the repertoire was profiled, and TCRdb retains in-frame clones only, with some absent. Here the sample spans more than 85,000 clones, 80% to 90% being singletons. Sequencing input: blood. The receptor source for this set is a woman aged 45-60 years in good health. Both conserved end residues are part of each CDR3. The order of the fields is CDR3 protein, CDR3 DNA, J gene, D gene, clone size, V gene. The D gene is left open where the match is weak. Size is stated for part of the rows, as once, few or many counts, or as a class when the clone is expanded.

CDR3: CASSPRARGQPQHF; DNA: TGTGCCAGTAGTCCCCGGGCCCGCGGTCAGCCCCAGCATTTT; J: TRBJ1-5; D: .; size: few; V: TRBV19
CDR3: CASMDGNQPQHF; DNA: TGTGCCAGCATGGATGGCAATCAGCCCCAGCATTTT; J: TRBJ1-5; D: .; size: .; V: TRBV12-3/TRBV12-4
CDR3: CASTTDRGWQYF; DNA: TGCGCCAGCACTACGGACAGGGGCTGGCAGTACTTC; J: TRBJ2-7; D: TRBD1; size: .; V: TRBV5-1
CDR3: CARSLPIQGASYEQYF; DNA: TGTGCCAGAAGCTTACCAATACAGGGGGCCTCCTACGAGCAGTACTTC; J: TRBJ2-7; D: TRBD1; size: once; V: TRBV5-3
CDR3: CAWNLRGDTEQFF; DNA: TGTGCCTGGAATCTGCGGGGGGACACTGAGCAGTTCTTC; J: TRBJ2-1; D: TRBD2; size: .; V: TRBV30
CDR3: CASSRDRGPGELFF; DNA: TGTGCCAGCAGCCGAGACAGGGGACCCGGGGAGCTGTTTTTT; J: TRBJ2-2; D: TRBD1; size: few; V: TRBV7-3
CDR3: CASSFDSGANVLTF; DNA: TGTGCCAGCAGCTTTGACTCTGGGGCCAACGTCCTGACTTTC; J: TRBJ2-6; D: .; size: once; V: TRBV7-2
CDR3: CASSLGTWYTEAFF; DNA: TGTGCCAGTAGTCTTGGGACCTGGTACACTGAAGCTTTCTTT; J: TRBJ1-1; D: .; size: .; V: TRBV19
CDR3: CASSQVEQVTYEQYF; DNA: TGCGCCAGCAGCCAAGTAGAACAGGTAACCTACGAGCAGTACTTC; J: TRBJ2-7; D: .; size: .; V: TRBV4-1
CDR3: CASSGPGQEYSYNEQFF; DNA: TGTGCCAGCAGCGGCCCGGGGCAGGAGTACTCCTACAATGAGCAGTTCTTC; J: TRBJ2-1; D: .; size: .; V: TRBV9
CDR3: CASRGGSAHGNTIYF; DNA: TGTGCCAGCAGAGGCGGGTCGGCTCATGGAAACACCATATATTTT; J: TRBJ1-3; D: .; size: .; V: TRBV5-6
CDR3: CASRGARGTEAFF; DNA: TGTGCCAGCAGAGGAGCAAGGGGGACTGAAGCTTTCTTT; J: TRBJ1-1; D: .; size: few; V: TRBV6-5
CDR3: CASSTRSGTSSWETQYF; DNA: TGTGCCAGCAGCACGAGGTCGGGGACTAGCTCTTGGGAGACCCAGTACTTC; J: TRBJ2-5; D: TRBD2; size: .; V: TRBV3-1/TRBV3-2
CDR3: CASSAGSTDTQYF; DNA: TGTGCCAGCAGCGCGGGGAGCACAGATACGCAGTATTTT; J: TRBJ2-3; D: .; size: .; V: TRBV5-6
CDR3: CASSSSVTSVYNEQFF; DNA: TGTGCCAGCAGTTCCTCCGTGACTAGCGTCTACAATGAGCAGTTCTTC; J: TRBJ2-1; D: TRBD2; size: .; V: TRBV25-1
CDR3: CASSSVFSGSPTDTQYF; DNA: TGTGCCAGCAGTTCCGTCTTCTCCGGATCCCCCACAGATACGCAGTATTTT; J: TRBJ2-3; D: .; size: .; V: TRBV27
CDR3: CASIEGGIAGQYNEQFF; DNA: TGTGCCAGTATAGAGGGGGGTATAGCGGGGCAGTACAATGAGCAGTTCTTC; J: TRBJ2-1; D: TRBD2; size: .; V: TRBV19
CDR3: CASTFGPDTQYF; DNA: TGTGCCAGCACCTTCGGGCCAGATACGCAGTATTTT; J: TRBJ2-3; D: .; size: few; V: TRBV6-6
CDR3: CASSLRDGLNTEAFF; DNA: TGTGCCAGCAGCTTAAGGGACGGACTGAACACTGAAGCTTTCTTT; J: TRBJ1-1; D: .; size: .; V: TRBV7-9
CDR3: CAGKDVSVSGNTIYF; DNA: TGTGCCGGAAAAGACGTGTCCGTCTCTGGAAACACCATATATTTT; J: TRBJ1-3; D: .; size: .; V: TRBV19
CDR3: CASSQNPVKVAPPLLGELFF; DNA: TGTGCCAGCAGCCAGAACCCGGTAAAGGTCGCGCCCCCGTTGTTGGGGGAGCTGTTTTTT; J: TRBJ2-2; D: .; size: once; V: TRBV3-1/TRBV3-2
CDR3: CATSDRTGGHEQFF; DNA: TGTGCCACCAGTGATCGGACAGGGGGACATGAGCAGTTCTTC; J: TRBJ2-1; D: TRBD1; size: .; V: TRBV24-1
CDR3: CASSIRQGMGNQPQHF; DNA: TGTGCCAGTAGTATTCGGCAGGGGATGGGCAATCAGCCCCAGCATTTT; J: TRBJ1-5; D: .; size: .; V: TRBV19
CDR3: CSVGGATATSNYGYTF; DNA: TGCAGCGTGGGGGGGGCGACAGCGACATCTAACTATGGCTACACCTTC; J: TRBJ1-2; D: .; size: .; V: TRBV29-1
CDR3: CASSQISGGASGSYEQFF; DNA: TGCGCCAGCAGCCAGATTTCGGGCGGGGCTAGCGGGAGCTATGAGCAGTTCTTC; J: TRBJ2-1; D: TRBD2; size: .; V: TRBV4-3
CDR3: CASSYKGPNYGYTF; DNA: TGTGCCAGCAGTTACAAGGGACCTAACTATGGCTACACCTTC; J: TRBJ1-2; D: .; size: .; V: TRBV6-5
CDR3: CASSRQGIAQYF; DNA: TGTGCCAGCTCAAGACAGGGGATCGCGCAGTATTTT; J: TRBJ2-3; D: TRBD1; size: .; V: TRBV18
CDR3: CASSEGVVATGELFF; DNA: TGTGCCAGCAGCGAGGGTGTCGTGGCCACCGGGGAGCTGTTTTTT; J: TRBJ2-2; D: .; size: .; V: TRBV9
CDR3: CASVFSGSVNEQFF; DNA: TGTGCTAGTGTTTTTAGCGGGAGTGTAAATGAGCAGTTCTTC; J: TRBJ2-1; D: TRBD2; size: .; V: TRBV12-5
CDR3: CATSQSRQASYEQYF; DNA: TGTGCCACCAGTCAAAGTAGGCAGGCCTCCTACGAGCAGTACTTC; J: TRBJ2-7; D: .; size: once; V: TRBV7-9
CDR3: CASQGRGTDTQYF; DNA: TGTGCCAGTCAGGGCAGGGGCACAGATACGCAGTATTTT; J: TRBJ2-3; D: .; size: once; V: TRBV19
CDR3: CASSAPQGAQNEQFF; DNA: TGTGCCAGCAGCGCCCCCCAGGGGGCGCAGAATGAGCAGTTCTTC; J: TRBJ2-1; D: TRBD1; size: few; V: TRBV11-2
CDR3: CASGHNEQFF; DNA: TGTGCCAGCGGGCATAATGAGCAGTTCTTC; J: TRBJ2-1; D: .; size: .; V: TRBV4-2
CDR3: CASSSLTTVSEYEQYF; DNA: TGTGCCAGCAGTTCCCTGACTACCGTGTCGGAGTACGAGCAGTACTTC; J: TRBJ2-7; D: .; size: .; V: TRBV6-5
CDR3: CSVEDFRDHNNEQFF; DNA: TGCAGCGTTGAAGACTTCAGGGACCACAACAATGAGCAGTTCTTC; J: TRBJ2-1; D: .; size: few; V: TRBV29-1
CDR3: CAISRPEQYSGGADTQYF; DNA: TGTGCCATCAGTCGCCCGGAACAATATAGCGGGGGGGCAGATACGCAGTATTTT; J: TRBJ2-3; D: TRBD2; size: .; V: TRBV10-3
CDR3: CASSFQGTNTGELFF; DNA: TGTGCCAGCAGTTTTCAGGGAACGAACACCGGGGAGCTGTTTTTT; J: TRBJ2-2; D: .; size: .; V: TRBV2
CDR3: CASSAPPGQASYNEQFF; DNA: TGCGCCAGCAGCGCACCCCCCGGCCAAGCGTCCTACAATGAGCAGTTCTTC; J: TRBJ2-1; D: .; size: .; V: TRBV4-1
CDR3: CASSDALAPSTDTQYF; DNA: TGTGCCAGCAGTGACGCACTAGCGCCTAGCACAGATACGCAGTATTTT; J: TRBJ2-3; D: TRBD2; size: .; V: TRBV6-4
CDR3: CSASGRSTEAFF; DNA: TGCAGTGCTAGTGGGCGGAGCACTGAAGCTTTCTTT; J: TRBJ1-1; D: .; size: .; V: TRBV20-1
CDR3: CASSSQRGEGYTF; DNA: TGTGCCAGCTCATCTCAAAGGGGTGAGGGCTACACCTTC; J: TRBJ1-2; D: .; size: .; V: TRBV18
CDR3: CASSLSQSGNTIYF; DNA: TGCGCCAGCAGCTTGAGCCAGTCCGGAAACACCATATATTTT; J: TRBJ1-3; D: .; size: .; V: TRBV5-1